The present TCR beta chain was sequenced within a study of blood T cell repertoires in COVID-19. Study information: Sample material is recorded as cDNA or gDNA derived from T cells, B-cell-depleted T cells, or PBMCs.

Study processing details: Estimates of nucleated cell counts were drawn from the amplification of reference gene primers. The method was immunoSEQ multiplex PCR; TCRdb's version includes in-frame clones alone and lacks a portion of them. V and J calls and clone size follow that table, whereas D and trimming were derived from the DNA. The sample has around 82,000 clones; roughly 90% are singletons. The V gene end was trimmed by 10 bases and the J gene end by 0 bases; junction bases not matched to a gene: 9. Germline CDR1 reads SGHTA; CDR2 reads FQGNSA. This CDR3 has 17 amino acids. The receptor comes from a human donor in a cohort sampled during active COVID-19. The chain uses TRBV7-2 and TRBJ2-3; 14 bases align to TRBD2. Sequencing was performed on peripheral blood. CDR3 DNA: TGTGCCACGAGCCGGACTAGCGGGGGGACTAGCACAGATACGCAGTATTTT. Protein product: CATSRTSGGTSTDTQYF.